A single sample is the source of the 21 T cell receptor beta chains below, sequenced in a study of blood T cell repertoires in COVID-19 (TCRdb year 2020). Library prep was done by the immunoSEQ multiplex PCR assay. Here the immuneACCESS table is served through TCRdb, limited to in-frame sequences with V and J called. Missing clones are a known gap in these copies; in checked studies unresolved V genes cover under half, and the rest lacks a known reason. The sample has about 430,000 clones on record, about 88% of them singletons. Of the sample, 1.4% to 1.5% falls within the top ten clones. The sample was PBMCs or T cells enriched from blood (not recorded which). The receptor source for this set is a woman between 18 and 29 years old who had been exposed to COVID-19.

This clone was picked up a small number of times. The V and J genes are TRBV19 and TRBJ2-1, with D tentatively TRBD2 (5 bases). Trimming removed 5 bases from V and 10 bases from J, with 15 bases in between. The V gene's germline CDR1 is LNHDA and CDR2 SQIVND (reference sequence). This CDR3 has 13 amino acids. The CDR3 region has the DNA TGTGCCAGTAGTGGACCCCGGGGTGGAGAGCAGTTCTTC. This encodes CASSGPRGGEQFF.

This chain joins TRBV7-2 and TRBJ2-5, with 7 bases matching TRBD1. Germline lookup yields CDR1 SGHTA and CDR2 FQGNSA. V shed 5 bases and J 4 bases; nucleotides not matched to a gene: 10. The CDR3 has 15 amino acids. The CDR3 loop reads CASSLPPDRIETQYF. CDR3 DNA: TGTGCCAGCAGCCTCCCTCCGGACAGGATAGAGACCCAGTACTTC.

The chain has TRBV10-3 and TRBJ2-3, with 8 bases identical to TRBD2. Germline V gene sequence: CDR1 ENHRY, CDR2 SYGVKD. Trimming cost V 3 bases and J 5 bases; bases outside gene matches: 4. This CDR3 is built from 14 residues. For the CDR3, the DNA is TGTGCCATCAGTGAAGTCGGGGGGGAAGATACGCAGTATTTT. Translation gives CAISEVGGEDTQYF.

This rearrangement joins TRBV28 to TRBJ2-6; 11 positions agree with TRBD1. J lost 2 bases, V lost 5 bases, and 8 bases had no gene match. Germline values: CDR1 MDHEN, CDR2 SYDVKM. The CDR3 totals 18 residues. This chain's CDR3 is CASSPRGTGGPGANVLTF. Here the CDR3 DNA reads TGTGCCAGCAGTCCCCGGGGGACAGGGGGGCCTGGGGCCAACGTCCTGACTTTC.

The V and J genes are TRBV6-5 and TRBJ2-3; no firm D call. Germline CDR1 is MNHEY and CDR2 is SVGAGI. This CDR3 has 13 residues. Trimming removed 9 bases at V and 4 bases at J, with 14 bases between. The CDR3 loop is CASASQRADTQYF. DNA of the CDR3: TGTGCCAGTGCCTCACAACGGGCAGATACGCAGTATTTT.

The sample holds a few counts of this clone. The rearrangement links TRBV2 to TRBJ2-3; D is uncertain. The germline CDR1 and CDR2 sequences are SNHLY and FYNNEI. The CDR3 has 13 amino acids. V was clipped by 6 bases and J by 3 bases, with 10 bases between them. The CDR3 DNA is TGTGCCAGCAGAAAGCCATCTACAGATACGCAGTATTTT. Translating gives CASRKPSTDTQYF.

This rearrangement joins TRBV4-2 to TRBJ2-7; a weak D match, TRBD1 (5 bases). V lost 2 bases to trimming and J lost 0 bases, with 8 bases between them. CDR1 is LGHNA, CDR2 YNFKEQ, per germline. The CDR3 sequence is 14 residues long. CDR3 residues: CASSQSRGSYEQYF. The CDR3 coding sequence is TGTGCCAGCAGCCAATCTAGGGGCTCCTACGAGCAGTACTTC.

J is TRBJ2-2 and V is TRBV11-3; 12 bases are a match to TRBD1. The CDR3 length is 15 residues. Germline V gives CDR1 SGHNT, CDR2 YENEEA. Unmatched junction bases numbered 5, after V lost 5 bases and J lost 7 bases. CDR3 in DNA: TGTGCCAGCAGCCCGGGACAGGGGGCTGTCGGGGAGCTGTTTTTT. It is translated as CASSPGQGAVGELFF.

J is TRBJ1-3 and V is TRBV7-9, with 8 bases aligning to TRBD1. Germline trimming cut 5 bases from V and 7 bases from J; bases unmatched to any gene: 10. The germline CDR1 and CDR2 sequences are SEHNR and FQNEAQ (reference sequence). The CDR3 runs 15 residues. The CDR3 loop is CASSQGTGGGNTIYF. CDR3 bases: TGTGCCAGCAGCCAAGGAACAGGGGGAGGTAACACCATATATTTT.

The chain uses TRBV5-6 and TRBJ1-1, with TRBD1 as a possible D gene (5 bases). Trimming pared 4 bases from V and 4 bases from J, leaving 14 bases between. CDR3 length: 14 residues. Germline loops: CDR1 SGHDT, CDR2 YYEEEE. CDR3 amino acids: CASSPEGVSTEAFF. The CDR3 nucleotides read TGTGCCAGCAGCCCGGAAGGGGTGAGCACTGAAGCTTTCTTT. The full variable domain, completed using reference TRBV5-6 and TRBJ1-1, is DAGVTQSPTHLIKTRGQQVTLRCSPKSGHDTVSWYQQALGQGPQFIFQYYEEEERQRGNFPDRFSGHQFPNYSSELNVNALLLGDSALYLCASSPEGVSTEAFFGQGTRLTVV.

The J gene is TRBJ2-5, the V gene TRBV19; weak D call: TRBD1 (5 bases). The V gene's germline CDR1 is LNHDA and CDR2 SQIVND (reference sequence). V was pared by 5 bases and J by 2 bases, with 9 bases between. CDR3 length equals 13 residues. The CDR3 DNA sequence: TGTGCCAGTAGTGTCGACAGTCAAGAGACCCAGTACTTC. It encodes CASSVDSQETQYF.

The chain links TRBV3-1 (or the pseudogene TRBV3-2) to TRBJ2-7, with no clear D. Trimming took off 4 bases at V and 0 bases at J, with 7 bases between the two ends. Germline V gene data show CDR1 as LGHDT and CDR2 as YNNKEL (reference sequence). This CDR3 is built from 13 residues. The CDR3 DNA follows: TGTGCCAGCAGCCGTGGCTCCTCCTACGAGCAGTACTTC. Translation: CASSRGSSYEQYF.

The V gene is TRBV14, the J gene TRBJ1-6; TRBD1 might be the D (5 bases). The CDR3 extends over 12 amino acids. The V and J ends lost 3 bases and 11 bases respectively, with 8 bases between them. CDR1 and CDR2 from the germline V gene are SGHDN and FVKESK. For the CDR3, the DNA is TGTGCCAGCAGCCACTGGGGCCCACCCCTCCACTTT. Its protein product is CASSHWGPPLHF.

This chain uses TRBV28 with TRBJ1-1; no definite D call. With 4 bases removed from V and 4 bases from J, the gap between germline ends came to 7 bases. CDR3 length: 12 amino acids. The germline gives CDR1 MDHEN, CDR2 SYDVKM. The CDR3, as DNA: TGTGCCAGCAGTTCGAGTCTCACTGAAGCTTTCTTT. This encodes CASSSSLTEAFF.

This chain joins TRBV5-1 and TRBJ2-7; 7 bases match TRBD1. J was trimmed by 3 bases and V by 4 bases; bases with no gene match: 19. The CDR3 sequence is 18 residues long. Germline assignment: CDR1 SGHRS and CDR2 YFSETQ. This CDR3 reads CASSRESFPGQTYYEQYF. In nucleotides, the CDR3 is TGCGCCAGCAGCCGAGAGTCATTTCCGGGACAGACATACTACGAGCAGTACTTC. The full variable domain, rest sourced from reference TRBV5-1 and TRBJ2-7, is KAGVTQTPRYLIKTRGQQVTLSCSPISGHRSVSWYQQTPGQGLQFLFEYFSETQRNKGNFPGRFSGRQFSNSRSEMNVSTLELGDSALYLCASSRESFPGQTYYEQYFGPGTRLTVT.

In this sample, this clone turned up once. V usage is TRBV28 and J usage is TRBJ2-7; maybe TRBD1 (8 bases). This CDR3 is 16 amino acids long. Germline CDR1 MDHEN, CDR2 SYDVKM. V dropped 6 bases and J dropped 1 base, with 19 bases sitting between them. The CDR3 DNA reads TGTGCCAGCAGAGTGGGGGGGACAGGAGTTTCCTACGAGCAGTACTTC. It specifies CASRVGGTGVSYEQYF.

The count of this clone is one. V usage is TRBV19 and J usage is TRBJ1-1; 7 bases align to TRBD1. CDR3 size: 14 residues. V gave up 8 bases and J gave up 1 base; unmatched junction bases: 7. Germline assignment: CDR1 LNHDA and CDR2 SQIVND (reference sequence). The CDR3 DNA is TGTGCCAGTTCGGAACAGGGGCAGAACACTGAAGCTTTCTTT. It codes for CASSEQGQNTEAFF.

V and J are TRBV19 and TRBJ2-3, with a tentative D call TRBD2 (5 bases). The germline V gene has CDR1 LNHDA and CDR2 SQIVND (reference sequence). V was trimmed by 3 bases and J by 3 bases, leaving 10 bases between them. This CDR3 is built from 14 residues. DNA for the CDR3: TGTGCCAGTAGTATGCGGGCCCGGACAGATACGCAGTATTTT. Its translation: CASSMRARTDTQYF.

This rearrangement joins TRBV7-2 to TRBJ2-3; D possibly corresponds to TRBD1 (6 bases). Deletions cut 4 bases from V and 2 bases from J, with 10 bases between. The CDR3 covers 14 residues. Germline V CDR1 and CDR2: SGHTA, FQGNSA. CDR3 sequence (DNA): TGTGCCAGCAGCTACCGGGACAACACAGATACGCAGTATTTT. This encodes CASSYRDNTDTQYF.

The chain uses TRBV27 and TRBJ2-1; 9 nucleotides line up with TRBD1. The germline V gene encodes CDR1 MNHEY and CDR2 SMNVEV (reference sequence). J was trimmed by 4 bases and V by 6 bases; bases with no gene match: 4. The CDR3 length is 14 residues. CDR3 DNA: TGTGCCAGCAGACCCGGACAGGGGTACAATGAGCAGTTCTTC. Protein sequence: CASRPGQGYNEQFF.

The chain joins TRBV27 to TRBJ2-1; TRBD2 matches at 13 bases. The J segment lost 6 bases and the V segment lost 4 bases, leaving 3 bases of the junction unmatched. The CDR3 has 15 amino acids. Looked up from germline, CDR1 is MNHEY and CDR2 is SMNVEV (reference sequence). The CDR3 sequence: CASSSTSGRANEQFF. The CDR3 DNA sequence: TGTGCCAGCAGTTCAACTAGCGGGAGGGCCAATGAGCAGTTCTTC.